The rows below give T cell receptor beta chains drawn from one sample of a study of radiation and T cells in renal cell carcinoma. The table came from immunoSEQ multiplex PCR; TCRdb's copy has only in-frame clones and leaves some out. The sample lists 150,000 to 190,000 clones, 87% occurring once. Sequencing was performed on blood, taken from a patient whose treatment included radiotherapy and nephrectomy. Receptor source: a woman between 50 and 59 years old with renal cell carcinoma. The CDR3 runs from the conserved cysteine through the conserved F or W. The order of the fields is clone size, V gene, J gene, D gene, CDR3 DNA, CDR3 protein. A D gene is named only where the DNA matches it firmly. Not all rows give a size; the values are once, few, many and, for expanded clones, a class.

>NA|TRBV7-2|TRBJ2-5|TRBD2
TGTGCCAGCAGCTTAGGTCTAGCGGGGTTCCAAGAGACCCAGTACTTC
CASSLGLAGFQETQYF
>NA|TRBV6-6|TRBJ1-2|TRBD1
TGTGCCAGCATTACAGGGGGGCTTGACTATGGCTACACCTTC
CASITGGLDYGYTF
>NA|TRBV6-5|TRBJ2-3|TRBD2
TGTGCCAGCAGCCTTAGCGGGGGAACAGATACGCAGTATTTT
CASSLSGGTDTQYF
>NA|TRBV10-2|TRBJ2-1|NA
TGCGCCAGCAGAAAAGGGCTGGATGAGCAGTTCTTC
CASRKGLDEQFF
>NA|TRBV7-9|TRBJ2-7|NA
TGTGCCAGCAGTACCTCGGGGGGCGCCTACGAGCAGTACTTC
CASSTSGGAYEQYF
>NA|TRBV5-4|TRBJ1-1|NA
TGTGCCAGCAGAAGTGGGACCGGGACCCCGAACACTGAAGCTTTCTTT
CASRSGTGTPNTEAFF
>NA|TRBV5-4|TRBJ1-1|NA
TGTGCCAGCAGCTTCCCAACCGACAGAGTGGGCACTGAAGCTTTCTTT
CASSFPTDRVGTEAFF
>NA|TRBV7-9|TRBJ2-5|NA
TGTGCCAGCAGCTTCCGTCCGGGAGAGACCCAGTACTTC
CASSFRPGETQYF
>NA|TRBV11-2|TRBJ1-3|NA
TGTGCCAGCAGCCCTAAGAGGGGGGAGCCTGGAAACACCATATATTTT
CASSPKRGEPGNTIYF
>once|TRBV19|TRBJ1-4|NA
TGTGCCAGTAGTCCCCGACAGGCTATTAATGAAAAACTGTTTTTT
CASSPRQAINEKLFF
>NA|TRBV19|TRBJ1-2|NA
TGTGCCAGTAGTTGGCTGAGGCCAAGCTATGGCTACACCTTC
CASSWLRPSYGYTF
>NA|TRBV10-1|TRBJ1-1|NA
TGCGCCAGCAGACCCGGGGGCGCGGGCACTGAAGCTTTCTTT
CASRPGGAGTEAFF
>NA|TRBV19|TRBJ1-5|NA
TGTGCCAGTAAGGACCAATCGGGATGGCAGCCCCAGCATTTT
CASKDQSGWQPQHF
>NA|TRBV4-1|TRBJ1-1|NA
TGCGCCAGCAGCCAAGCCTCGGGGCGGGTAGAGAATGAAGCTTTCTTT
CASSQASGRVENEAFF
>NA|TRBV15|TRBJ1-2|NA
TGTGCCACCAGCAGAGGCTCAGGTTTTGTTGGCTACACCTTC
CATSRGSGFVGYTF
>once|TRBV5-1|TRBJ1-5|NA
TGCGCCAGCAGCTGGGACGGTGGCAATCAGCCCCAGCATTTT
CASSWDGGNQPQHF
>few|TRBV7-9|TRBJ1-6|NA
TGTGCCAGCAGCCCTCCGGGGAATTCACCCCTCCACTTT
CASSPPGNSPLHF
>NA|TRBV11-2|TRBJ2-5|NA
TGTGCCAGCAGCTCCTTGACAGGGAGGGGAGAGACCCAGTACTTC
CASSSLTGRGETQYF
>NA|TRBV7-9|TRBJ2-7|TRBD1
TGTGCCAGCCGGGGACAGGGCTCCTACGAGCAGTACTTC
CASRGQGSYEQYF
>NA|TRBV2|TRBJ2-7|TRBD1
TGTGCCAGCAGTGTCTCCCGACAGGGGGGCAACGAGCAGTACTTC
CASSVSRQGGNEQYF
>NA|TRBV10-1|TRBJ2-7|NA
TGCGCCAGCAGTCCAGGGTCCCACGAGCAGTACTTC
CASSPGSHEQYF
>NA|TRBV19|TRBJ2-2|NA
TGTGCCAGTAGTTTTCTAGCGTCGAACACCGGGGAGCTGTTTTTT
CASSFLASNTGELFF
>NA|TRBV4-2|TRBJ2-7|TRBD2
TGTGCCAGCAGCCAAGTTTCGGCTAGCGGAACGGGGGAGCAGTACTTC
CASSQVSASGTGEQYF
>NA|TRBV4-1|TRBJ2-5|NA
TGCGCCAGCAGCCAATTAGGATTAGAGGTGGAGACCCAGTACTTC
CASSQLGLEVETQYF
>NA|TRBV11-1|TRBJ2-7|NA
TGTGCCAGCAGAAAACTCAGATTGGGGGCCTACGAGCAGTACTTC
CASRKLRLGAYEQYF
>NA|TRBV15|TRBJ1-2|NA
TGTGCCACCAGCATATTACAAGGGGCTTTCTATGGCTACACCTTC
CATSILQGAFYGYTF
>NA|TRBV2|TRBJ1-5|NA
TGTGCCAGCACCGCAGGGATGGGTCAGCCCCAGCATTTT
CASTAGMGQPQHF
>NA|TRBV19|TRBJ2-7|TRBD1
TGTGCCAGTAGTATAAACAGGGGGGACGAGCAGTACTTC
CASSINRGDEQYF
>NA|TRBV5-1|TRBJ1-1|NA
TGCGCCAGCAGCTTGGGGGTGGGGTTCCTCATGAACACTGAAGCTTTCTTT
CASSLGVGFLMNTEAFF
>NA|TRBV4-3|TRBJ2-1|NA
TGCGCCAGCAGCCATGACACCCCCGAGGGGGGCTCCTACAATGAGCAGTTCTTC
CASSHDTPEGGSYNEQFF
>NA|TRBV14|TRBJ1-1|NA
TGTGCCAGCAGCCAAAACCGGAGGGTATCTGAAGCTTTCTTT
CASSQNRRVSEAFF
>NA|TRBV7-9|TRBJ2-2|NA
TGTGCCAGCAGCTTGAGGCGCGAGGCCACTTCGAACACCGGGGAGCTGTTTTTT
CASSLRREATSNTGELFF
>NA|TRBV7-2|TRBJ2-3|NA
TGTGCCAGCAGCTTAGTTCGTATACGCGGCGCTGGCACAGATACGCAGTATTTT
CASSLVRIRGAGTDTQYF
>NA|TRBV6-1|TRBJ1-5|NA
TGTGCCAGCAGTGGTGAGAACAATCAGCCCCAGCATTTT
CASSGENNQPQHF
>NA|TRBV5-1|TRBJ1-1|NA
TGCGCCAGCAGCTTCAAGGACGTAAACACTGAAGCTTTCTTT
CASSFKDVNTEAFF
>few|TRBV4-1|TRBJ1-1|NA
TGCGCCAGCAGCCACCAAAGGGGGAACACTGAAGCTTTCTTT
CASSHQRGNTEAFF
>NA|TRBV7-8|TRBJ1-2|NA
TGTGCCAGCAGCTTAGTTCAGGGTTCTAGCTATGGCTACACCTTC
CASSLVQGSSYGYTF
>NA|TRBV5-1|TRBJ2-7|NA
TGCGCCAGCAGCTCCACCCAACCATGGAGCGAGCAGTACTTC
CASSSTQPWSEQYF
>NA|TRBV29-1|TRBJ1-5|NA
TGCAGCGTTGAAGGCCCTCAGCCCCAGCATTTT
CSVEGPQPQHF
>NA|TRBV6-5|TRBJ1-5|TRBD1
TGTGCCAGTAACAGGGGGTTGGGGCAGCCCCAGCATTTT
CASNRGLGQPQHF
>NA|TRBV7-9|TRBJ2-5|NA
TGTGCCAGCAGCCCCCAGTTACCGACTATCGGGTGGGGCCCGTACTTC
CASSPQLPTIGWGPYF
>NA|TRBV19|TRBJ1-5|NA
TGTGCCAGTAGTAACGGGGGCGGCAATCAGCCCCAGCATTTT
CASSNGGGNQPQHF
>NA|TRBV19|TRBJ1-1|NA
TGTGCCAGTAGGAATCAAAACAGGGTCGAGGCTTTCTTT
CASRNQNRVEAFF
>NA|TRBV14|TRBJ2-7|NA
TGTGCCAGCAGCCAAGATTGGGCCTACGAGCAGTACTTC
CASSQDWAYEQYF
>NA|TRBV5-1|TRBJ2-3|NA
TGCGCCAGCAGACTTGGACAGCCCACAGATACGCAGTATTTT
CASRLGQPTDTQYF
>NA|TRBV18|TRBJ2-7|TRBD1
TGTGCCAGCTCACCCCGGACAGGCGCAACAACCTACGAGCAGTACTTC
CASSPRTGATTYEQYF
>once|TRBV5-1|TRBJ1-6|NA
TGCGCCAGCAGCGATGGAGGGAGCTCCTATAATTCACCCCTCCACTTT
CASSDGGSSYNSPLHF
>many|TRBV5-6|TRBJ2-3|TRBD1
TGTGCCAGCAGCTTGGGGGACAGGGCAGATACGCAGTATTTT
CASSLGDRADTQYF
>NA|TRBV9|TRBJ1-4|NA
TGTGCCAGCAGCGTAGTAGGCACAGCGGGTGAAAAACTGTTTTTT
CASSVVGTAGEKLFF
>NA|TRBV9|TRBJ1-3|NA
TGTGCCAGCAGCGTAGAGGAGGGGTATGCTGGAAACACCATATATTTT
CASSVEEGYAGNTIYF
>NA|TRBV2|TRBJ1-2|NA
TGTGCCAGCAGTGAAGTGTCCCCTGGCTACACCTTC
CASSEVSPGYTF
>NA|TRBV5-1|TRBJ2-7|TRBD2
TGCGCCAGCAGCTTTTCCAGGGACTACTCCTACGAGCAGTACTTC
CASSFSRDYSYEQYF
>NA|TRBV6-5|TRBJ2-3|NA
TGTGCCAGCAGTTACTTTGGTACGCAGTATTTT
CASSYFGTQYF
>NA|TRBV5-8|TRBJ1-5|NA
TGTGCCAGCAGCTTGGGAGGACATATGGGTCAGCCCCAGCATTTT
CASSLGGHMGQPQHF
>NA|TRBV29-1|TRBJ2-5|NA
TGCAGCGTTGGGGGGGGGCCGCAAGAGACCCAGTACTTC
CSVGGGPQETQYF
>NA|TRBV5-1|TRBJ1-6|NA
TGCGCCAGCAGCTTGGAAATGTGGGTACCAAATTCACCCCTCCACTTT
CASSLEMWVPNSPLHF
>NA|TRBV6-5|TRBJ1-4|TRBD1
TGTGCCAGCAGTTACTGGACAGGGGGCGAAGAAAAACTGTTTTTT
CASSYWTGGEEKLFF
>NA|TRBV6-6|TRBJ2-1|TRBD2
TGTGCCAGCAGAAGCGGGGGGGCCGGCAATGAGCAGTTCTTC
CASRSGGAGNEQFF
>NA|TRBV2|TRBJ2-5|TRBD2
TGTGCCAGCAGTAGGGGACTAGCGGGGCAAGAGACCCAGTACTTC
CASSRGLAGQETQYF